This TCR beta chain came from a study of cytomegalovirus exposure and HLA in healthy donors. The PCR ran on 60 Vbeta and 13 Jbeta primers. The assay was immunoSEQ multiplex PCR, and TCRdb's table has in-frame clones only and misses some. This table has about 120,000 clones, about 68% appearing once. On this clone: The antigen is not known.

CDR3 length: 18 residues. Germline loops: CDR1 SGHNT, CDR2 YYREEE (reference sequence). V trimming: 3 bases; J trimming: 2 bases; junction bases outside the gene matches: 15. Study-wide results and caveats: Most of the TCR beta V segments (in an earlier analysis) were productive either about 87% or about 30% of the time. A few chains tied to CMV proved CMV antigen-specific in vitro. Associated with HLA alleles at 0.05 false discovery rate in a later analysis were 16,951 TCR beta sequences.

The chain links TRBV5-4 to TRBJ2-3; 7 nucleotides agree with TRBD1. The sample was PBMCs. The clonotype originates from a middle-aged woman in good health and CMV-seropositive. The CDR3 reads CASSSSGQAKGYTDTQYF. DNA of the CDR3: TGTGCCAGCAGCTCGAGTGGACAGGCGAAAGGTTACACAGATACGCAGTATTTT.